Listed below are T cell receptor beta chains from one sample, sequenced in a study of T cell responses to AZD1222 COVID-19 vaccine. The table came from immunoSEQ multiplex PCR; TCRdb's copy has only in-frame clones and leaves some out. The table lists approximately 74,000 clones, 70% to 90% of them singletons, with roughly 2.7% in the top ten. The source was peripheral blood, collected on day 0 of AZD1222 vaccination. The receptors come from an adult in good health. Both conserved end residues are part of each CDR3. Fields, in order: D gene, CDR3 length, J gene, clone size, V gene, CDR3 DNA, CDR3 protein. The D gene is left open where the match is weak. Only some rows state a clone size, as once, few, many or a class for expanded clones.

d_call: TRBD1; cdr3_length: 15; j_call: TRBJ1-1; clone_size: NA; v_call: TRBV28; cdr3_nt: TGTGCCAGCAGGATCAACAGGGGGCGCTGGACTGAAGCTTTCTTT; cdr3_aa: CASRINRGRWTEAFF
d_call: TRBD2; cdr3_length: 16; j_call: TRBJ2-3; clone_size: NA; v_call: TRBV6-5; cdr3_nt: TGTGCCAGCAGTTACTCGATGGGGGGGGGCACAGATACGCAGTATTTT; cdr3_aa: CASSYSMGGGTDTQYF
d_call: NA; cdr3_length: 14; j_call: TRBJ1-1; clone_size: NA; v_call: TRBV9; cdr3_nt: TGTGCCAGCAGCTTCACGGGAACGAACACTGAAGCTTTCTTT; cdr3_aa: CASSFTGTNTEAFF
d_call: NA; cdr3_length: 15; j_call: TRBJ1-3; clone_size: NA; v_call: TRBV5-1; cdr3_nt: TGCGCCAGCAGGCAAAATGGGGGTCCTGGAAACACCATATATTTT; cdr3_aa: CASRQNGGPGNTIYF
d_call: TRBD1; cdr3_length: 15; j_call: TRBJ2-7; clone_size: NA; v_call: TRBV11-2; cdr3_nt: TGTGCCAGCAGCTGGACCGGGACAGATGCCTACGAGCAGTACTTC; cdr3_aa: CASSWTGTDAYEQYF
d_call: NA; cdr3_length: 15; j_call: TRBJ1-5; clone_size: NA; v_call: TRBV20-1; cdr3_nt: TGCAGTGCTAGTGCAGCAGGGTATAGCAATCAGCCCCAGCATTTT; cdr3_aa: CSASAAGYSNQPQHF
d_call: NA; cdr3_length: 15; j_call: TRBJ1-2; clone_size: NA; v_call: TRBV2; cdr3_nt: TGTGCCAGCAGTGTTTTTAGGGAGACTAACTATGGCTACACCTTC; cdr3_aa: CASSVFRETNYGYTF
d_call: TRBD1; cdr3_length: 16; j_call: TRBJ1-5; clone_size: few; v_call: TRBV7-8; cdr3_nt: TGTGCCAGCAGCTTTGACAGGGGGCGGGGAAATCAGCCCCAGCATTTT; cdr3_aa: CASSFDRGRGNQPQHF
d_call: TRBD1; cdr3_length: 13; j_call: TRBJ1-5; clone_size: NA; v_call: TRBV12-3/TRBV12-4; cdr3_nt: TGTGCCAGCAGTCGGGACAGGGGTCAGCCCCAGCATTTT; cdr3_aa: CASSRDRGQPQHF
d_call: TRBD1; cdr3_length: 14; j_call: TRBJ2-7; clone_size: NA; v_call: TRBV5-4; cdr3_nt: TGTGCCAGCATGGCGGGACAGGGGGCTTACGAGCAGTACTTC; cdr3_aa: CASMAGQGAYEQYF
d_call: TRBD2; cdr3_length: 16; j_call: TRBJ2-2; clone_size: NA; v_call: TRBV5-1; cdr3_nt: TGCGCCAGCAGCTTGGGGGGACTAACGAACACCGGGGAGCTGTTTTTT; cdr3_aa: CASSLGGLTNTGELFF
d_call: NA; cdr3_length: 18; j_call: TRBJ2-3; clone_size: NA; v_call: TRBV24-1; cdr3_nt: TGTGCCACCAGTGATGCACAGGGATCGCGGGTCCGCACAGATACGCAGTATTTT; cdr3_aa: CATSDAQGSRVRTDTQYF
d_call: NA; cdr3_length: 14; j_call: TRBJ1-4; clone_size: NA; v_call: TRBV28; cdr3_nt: TGTGCCAGCAGTTTATCGGGGCAGGGTGAAAAACTGTTTTTT; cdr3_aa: CASSLSGQGEKLFF
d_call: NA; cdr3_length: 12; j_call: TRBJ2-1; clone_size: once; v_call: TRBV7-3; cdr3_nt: TGTGCCAGCAGCTTACTAGGCGGTGAGCAGTTCTTC; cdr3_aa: CASSLLGGEQFF
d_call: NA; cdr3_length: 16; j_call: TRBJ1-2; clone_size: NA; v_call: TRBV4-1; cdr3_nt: TGCGCCAGCAGCCAAGAGAGGAAGATGTTTAACTATGGCTACACCTTC; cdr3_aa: CASSQERKMFNYGYTF
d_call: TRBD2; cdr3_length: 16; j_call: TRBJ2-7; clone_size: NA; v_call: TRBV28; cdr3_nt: TGTGCCAGCAGCTACGAATTTCCGGGACTAGCGGACGAGCAGTACTTC; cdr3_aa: CASSYEFPGLADEQYF
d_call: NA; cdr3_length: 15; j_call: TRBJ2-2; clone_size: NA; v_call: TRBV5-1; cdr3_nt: TGCGCCAGCAGCTTCGGCCAGGGTGGCACCGGGGAGCTGTTTTTT; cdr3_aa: CASSFGQGGTGELFF
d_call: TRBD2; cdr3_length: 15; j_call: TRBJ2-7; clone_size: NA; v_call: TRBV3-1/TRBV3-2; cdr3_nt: TGTGCCAGCAGCCAAGATCTTGTGACTAGCGGCGAGCAGTACTTC; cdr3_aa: CASSQDLVTSGEQYF
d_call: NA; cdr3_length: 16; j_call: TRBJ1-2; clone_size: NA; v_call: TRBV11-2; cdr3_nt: TGTGCCAGCAGCTTAGATTGGGGGGCGCCGGGCTATGGCTACACCTTC; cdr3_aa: CASSLDWGAPGYGYTF
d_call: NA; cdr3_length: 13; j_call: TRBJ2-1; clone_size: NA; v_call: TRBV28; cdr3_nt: TGTGCCAGCAGTCTCGGTACGTTGGTTGAGCAGTTCTTC; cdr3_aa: CASSLGTLVEQFF
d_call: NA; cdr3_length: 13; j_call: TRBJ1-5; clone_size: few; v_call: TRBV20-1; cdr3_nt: TGCAGTGCTAGTTTGGACAGTAATCAGCCCCAGCATTTT; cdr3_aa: CSASLDSNQPQHF
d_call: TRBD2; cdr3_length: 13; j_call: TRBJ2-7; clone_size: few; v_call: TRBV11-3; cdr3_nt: TGTGCCAGCAGCACTAGCGGGAGCTACGAGCAGTACTTC; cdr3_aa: CASSTSGSYEQYF
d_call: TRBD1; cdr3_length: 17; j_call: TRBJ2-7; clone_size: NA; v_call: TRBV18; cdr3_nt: TGTGCCAGCTCACCACCGCGGGCAGGGGGAATCTCCTACGAGCAGTACTTC; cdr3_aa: CASSPPRAGGISYEQYF
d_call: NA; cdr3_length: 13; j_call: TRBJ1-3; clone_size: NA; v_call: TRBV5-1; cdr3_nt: TGCGCCAGCAGCGCGCCATCTGGAAACACCATATATTTT; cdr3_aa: CASSAPSGNTIYF
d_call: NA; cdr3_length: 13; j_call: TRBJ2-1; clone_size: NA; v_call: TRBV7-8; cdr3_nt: TGTGCCAGCAGCTTAGGCACTTACAATGAGCAGTTCTTC; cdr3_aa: CASSLGTYNEQFF
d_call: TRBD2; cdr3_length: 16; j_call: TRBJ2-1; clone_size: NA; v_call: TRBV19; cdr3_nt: TGTGCCAGTAGACCCGGGGCTAGCGGTACCTACAATGAGCAGTTCTTC; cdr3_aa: CASRPGASGTYNEQFF
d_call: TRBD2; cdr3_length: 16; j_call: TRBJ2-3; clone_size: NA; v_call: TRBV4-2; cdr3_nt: TGTGCCAGCAGCCAAGTGGAGCGGGGGGGCCTGGATACGCAGTATTTT; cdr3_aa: CASSQVERGGLDTQYF
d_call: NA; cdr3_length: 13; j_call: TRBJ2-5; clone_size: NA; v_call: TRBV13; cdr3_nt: TGTGCCAGCAGCCTCTCCGGGTGGGAGACCCAGTACTTC; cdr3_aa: CASSLSGWETQYF
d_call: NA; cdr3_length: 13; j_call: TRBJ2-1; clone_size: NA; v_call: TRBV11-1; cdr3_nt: TGTGCCAGCAGCTCATCGAAGGGGGATGAGCAGTTCTTC; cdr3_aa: CASSSSKGDEQFF
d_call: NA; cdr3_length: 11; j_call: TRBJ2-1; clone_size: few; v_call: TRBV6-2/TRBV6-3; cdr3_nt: TGTGCCAGCAGTTACCTCACAGAGCAGTTCTTC; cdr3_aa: CASSYLTEQFF
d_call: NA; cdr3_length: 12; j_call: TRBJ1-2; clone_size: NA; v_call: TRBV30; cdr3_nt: TGTGCCTGGAGTGTAGAAGGGTGGGGCTACACCTTC; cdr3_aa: CAWSVEGWGYTF
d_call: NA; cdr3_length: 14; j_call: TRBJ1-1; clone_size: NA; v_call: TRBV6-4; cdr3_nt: TGTGCCAGCAGTGTAGGCGTTGGTGGCACTGAAGCTTTCTTT; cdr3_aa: CASSVGVGGTEAFF
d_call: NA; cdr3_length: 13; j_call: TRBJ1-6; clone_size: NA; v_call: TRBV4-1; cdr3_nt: TGCGCCAGCAGTGTGGGGGAGGGTTCACCCCTCCACTTT; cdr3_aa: CASSVGEGSPLHF
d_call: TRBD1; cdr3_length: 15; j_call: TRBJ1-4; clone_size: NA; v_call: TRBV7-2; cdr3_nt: TGTGCCAGCAGCCCAAGTGGGACAGGGGCGGAAAAACTGTTTTTT; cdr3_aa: CASSPSGTGAEKLFF
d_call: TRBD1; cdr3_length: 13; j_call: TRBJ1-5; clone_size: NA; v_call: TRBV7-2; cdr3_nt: TGTGCCAGCAGCGAACAGGGGGCTCAGCCCCAGCATTTT; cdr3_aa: CASSEQGAQPQHF
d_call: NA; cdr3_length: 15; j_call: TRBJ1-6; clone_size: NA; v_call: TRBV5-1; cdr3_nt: TGCGCCAGCATGCTTGACTACCAGGGAAAATCACCCCTCCACTTT; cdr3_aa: CASMLDYQGKSPLHF
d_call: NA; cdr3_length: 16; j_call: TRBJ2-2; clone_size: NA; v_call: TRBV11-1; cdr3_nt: TGTGCCAGCAGCTTAAGGCAGGGTCAGGTCACCGGGGAGCTGTTTTTT; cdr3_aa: CASSLRQGQVTGELFF
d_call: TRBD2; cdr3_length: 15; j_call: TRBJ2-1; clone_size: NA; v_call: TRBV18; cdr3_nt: TGTGCCAGCTCTCGGACTAGCGGGAACTACAATGAGCAGTTCTTC; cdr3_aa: CASSRTSGNYNEQFF
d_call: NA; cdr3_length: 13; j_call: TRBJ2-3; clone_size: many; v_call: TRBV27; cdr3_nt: TGTGCCAGCAGTTTCTCTAGCACAGATACGCAGTATTTT; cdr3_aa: CASSFSSTDTQYF
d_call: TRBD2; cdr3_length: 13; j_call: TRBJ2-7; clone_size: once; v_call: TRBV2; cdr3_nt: TGTGCCACCATGCGGGGGGAGGACTACGAGCAGTACTTC; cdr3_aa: CATMRGEDYEQYF
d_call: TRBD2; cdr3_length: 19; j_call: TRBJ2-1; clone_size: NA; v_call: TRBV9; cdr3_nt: TGTGCCAGCAGCTTCCCGACTAGCGGGCTCACCGGCCCCTACAATGAGCAGTTCTTC; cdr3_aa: CASSFPTSGLTGPYNEQFF
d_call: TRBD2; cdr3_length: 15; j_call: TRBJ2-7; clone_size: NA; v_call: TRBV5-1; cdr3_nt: TGCGCCAGCAGCACACCCGGGACTAGAGGGGCCGAGCAGTACTTC; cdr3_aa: CASSTPGTRGAEQYF
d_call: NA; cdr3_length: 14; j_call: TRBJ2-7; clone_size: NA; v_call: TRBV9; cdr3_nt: TGTGCCAGCAGCCCACGACAGGAGGACTACGAGCAGTACTTC; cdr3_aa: CASSPRQEDYEQYF
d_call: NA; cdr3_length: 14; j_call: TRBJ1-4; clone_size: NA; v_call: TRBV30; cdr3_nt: TGTGCCTGGAGCCGGGTAAAAACTAATGAAAAACTGTTTTTT; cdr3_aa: CAWSRVKTNEKLFF
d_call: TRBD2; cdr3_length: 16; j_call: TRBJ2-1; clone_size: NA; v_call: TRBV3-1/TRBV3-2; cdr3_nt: TGTGCCAGCAGCCAAATGATTATTAGCGGGAGTTATGAGCAGTTCTTC; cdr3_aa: CASSQMIISGSYEQFF
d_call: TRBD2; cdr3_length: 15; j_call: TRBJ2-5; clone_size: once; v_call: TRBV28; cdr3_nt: TGTGCCAGCAGTCCCCTAGCGGGAGGGGGGGAGACCCAGTACTTC; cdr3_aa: CASSPLAGGGETQYF
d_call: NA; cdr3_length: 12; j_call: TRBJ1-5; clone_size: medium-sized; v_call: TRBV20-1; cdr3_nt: TGCAGTGCTAGTCAGGGATGGCAGCCCCAGCATTTT; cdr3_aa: CSASQGWQPQHF
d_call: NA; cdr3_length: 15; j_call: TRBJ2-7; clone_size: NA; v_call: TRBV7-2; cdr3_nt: TGTGCCAGCAGCCCTGGGACGAGACAAACCTACGAGCAGTACTTC; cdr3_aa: CASSPGTRQTYEQYF
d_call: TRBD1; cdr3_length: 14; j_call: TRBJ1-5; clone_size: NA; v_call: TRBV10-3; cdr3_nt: TGTGCCATCACTCCGGACAGGGGAAATCAGCCCCAGCATTTT; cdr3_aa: CAITPDRGNQPQHF
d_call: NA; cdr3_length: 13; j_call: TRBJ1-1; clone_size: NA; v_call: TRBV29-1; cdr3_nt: TGCAGCGTTTACAAGACCATGAACACTGAAGCTTTCTTT; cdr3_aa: CSVYKTMNTEAFF
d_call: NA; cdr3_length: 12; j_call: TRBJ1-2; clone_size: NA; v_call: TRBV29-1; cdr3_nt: TGCAGCGCCACCGGGGCTAACTATGGCTACACCTTC; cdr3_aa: CSATGANYGYTF
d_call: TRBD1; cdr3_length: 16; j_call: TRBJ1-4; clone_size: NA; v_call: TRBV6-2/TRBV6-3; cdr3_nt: TGTGCCAGCAGCCCGGCGGCGACAGGGACTAATGAAAAACTGTTTTTT; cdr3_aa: CASSPAATGTNEKLFF
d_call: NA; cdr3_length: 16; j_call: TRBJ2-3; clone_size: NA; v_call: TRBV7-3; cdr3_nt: TGTGCCAGCAGCCCCCGGGGAGAGCCTAGCACAGATACGCAGTATTTT; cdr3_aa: CASSPRGEPSTDTQYF
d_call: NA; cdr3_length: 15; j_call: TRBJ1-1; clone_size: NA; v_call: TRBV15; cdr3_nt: TGTGCCACCAGCAGTTTGGACGGTTTCAACACTGAAGCTTTCTTT; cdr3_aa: CATSSLDGFNTEAFF